This TCR beta chain derives from a study of cytomegalovirus exposure and HLA in healthy donors. Study-level results: The number of N-insertions in an Asian-associated ancestry cluster was reportedly below the roughly 620-donor mean in a later analysis. Later analysis showed most CMV-associated TCR beta chains appearing HLA-restricted. Across donors, presence/absence analyses took sequencing depth to be roughly uniform.

The CDR3 totals 17 residues. Trimming pared 7 bases from V and 4 bases from J, leaving 23 bases between. Germline CDR1 KGHSH, CDR2 LQKENI. Primers: 60 Vbeta forward and 13 Jbeta reverse. TCRdb's copy holds only in-frame clones and misses some; the assay was immunoSEQ multiplex PCR. The sample holds 150,000 to 200,000 clones, roughly 76% seen once. Note on this clone: What it recognizes is unknown.

The sequencing sample was made of PBMCs. The source is a middle-aged man in good health and CMV-seropositive. The chain recombines TRBV18 with TRBJ2-1; a possible D gene is TRBD2 (6 bases). The CDR3 loop is CASWLTPLTGVYNEQFF. In nucleotides, the CDR3 is TGTGCCAGCTGGCTTACTCCTCTGACGGGGGTGTACAATGAGCAGTTCTTC. Full variable domain (outside the CDR3, taken from reference TRBV18 and TRBJ2-1): NAGVMQNPRHLVRRRGQEARLRCSPMKGHSHVYWYRQLPEEGLKFMVYLQKENIIDESGMPKERFSAEFPKEGPSILRIQQVVRGDSAAYFCASWLTPLTGVYNEQFFGPGTRLTVL.